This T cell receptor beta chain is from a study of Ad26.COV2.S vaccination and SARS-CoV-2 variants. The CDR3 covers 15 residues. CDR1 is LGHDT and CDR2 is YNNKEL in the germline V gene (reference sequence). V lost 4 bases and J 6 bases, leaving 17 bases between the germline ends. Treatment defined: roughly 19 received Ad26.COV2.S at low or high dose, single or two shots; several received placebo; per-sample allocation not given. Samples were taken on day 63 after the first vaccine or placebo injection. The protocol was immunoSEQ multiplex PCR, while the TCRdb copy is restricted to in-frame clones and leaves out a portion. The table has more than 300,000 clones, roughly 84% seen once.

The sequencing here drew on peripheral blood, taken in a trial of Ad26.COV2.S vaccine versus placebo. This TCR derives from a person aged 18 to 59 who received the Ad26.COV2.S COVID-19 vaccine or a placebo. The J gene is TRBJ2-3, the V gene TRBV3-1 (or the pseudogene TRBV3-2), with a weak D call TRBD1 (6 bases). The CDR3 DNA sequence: TGTGCCAGCAGCCTCGGGACAAGGGGTCGGGATACGCAGTATTTT. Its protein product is CASSLGTRGRDTQYF.